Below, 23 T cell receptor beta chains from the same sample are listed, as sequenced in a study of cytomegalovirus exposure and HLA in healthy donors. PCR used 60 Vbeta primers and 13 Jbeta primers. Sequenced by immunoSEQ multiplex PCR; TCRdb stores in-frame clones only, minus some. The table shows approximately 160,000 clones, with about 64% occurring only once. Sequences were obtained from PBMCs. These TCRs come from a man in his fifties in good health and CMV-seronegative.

CDR3 protein: CASTRLAGALADGNEQFF. The CDR3 DNA sequence: TGTGCCAGCACCCGACTAGCGGGGGCCCTAGCCGATGGCAATGAGCAGTTCTTC. V usage is TRBV5-4 and J usage is TRBJ2-1, with 12 nucleotides matching TRBD2. In germline, CDR1 is SGHNT, CDR2 YYREEE (reference sequence). The CDR3 runs to 18 residues. The V and J ends lost 6 bases and 6 bases, in that order; junction bases with no gene match: 16.

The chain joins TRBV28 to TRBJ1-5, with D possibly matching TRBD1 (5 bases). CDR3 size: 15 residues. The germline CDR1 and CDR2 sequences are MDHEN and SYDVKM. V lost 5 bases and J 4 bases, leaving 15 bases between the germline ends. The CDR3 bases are TGTGCCAGCAGTCCCGCCCGGGGGGGGAATCAGCCCCAGCATTTT. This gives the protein CASSPARGGNQPQHF.

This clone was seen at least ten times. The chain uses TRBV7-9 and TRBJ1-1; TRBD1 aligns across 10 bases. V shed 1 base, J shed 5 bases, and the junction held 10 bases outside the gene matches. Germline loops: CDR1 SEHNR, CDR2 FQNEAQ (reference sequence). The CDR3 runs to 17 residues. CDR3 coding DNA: TGTGCCAGCAGCTTAGGGGGACAGGGGTTCGGGAAGACTGAAGCTTTCTTT. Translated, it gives CASSLGGQGFGKTEAFF.

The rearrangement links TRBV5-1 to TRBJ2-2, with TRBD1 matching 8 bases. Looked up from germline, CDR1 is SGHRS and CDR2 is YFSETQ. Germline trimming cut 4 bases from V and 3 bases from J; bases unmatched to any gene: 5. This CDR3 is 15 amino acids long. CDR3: CASSLLTGDTGELFF. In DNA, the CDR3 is TGCGCCAGCAGCCTTTTGACAGGGGACACCGGGGAGCTGTTTTTT.

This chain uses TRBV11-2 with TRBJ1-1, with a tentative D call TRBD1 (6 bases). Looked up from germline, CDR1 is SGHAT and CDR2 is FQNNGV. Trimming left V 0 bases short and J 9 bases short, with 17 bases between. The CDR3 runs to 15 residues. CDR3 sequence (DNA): TGTGCCAGCAGCTTAGATGGGGGTTTCGGGGGGCAAGCTTTCTTT. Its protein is CASSLDGGFGGQAFF. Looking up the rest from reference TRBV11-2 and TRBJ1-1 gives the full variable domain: EAGVAQSPRYKIIEKRQSVAFWCNPISGHATLYWYQQILGQGPKLLIQFQNNGVVDDSQLPKDRFSAERLKGVDSTLKIQPAKLEDSAVYLCASSLDGGFGGQAFFGQGTRLTVV.

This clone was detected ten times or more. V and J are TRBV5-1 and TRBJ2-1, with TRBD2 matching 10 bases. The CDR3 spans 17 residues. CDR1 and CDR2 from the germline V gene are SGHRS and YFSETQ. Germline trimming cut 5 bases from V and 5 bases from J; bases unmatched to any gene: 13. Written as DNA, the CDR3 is TGCGCCAGCAGACCTCGCCTACTAGCGGGGACGGACAATGAGCAGTTCTTC. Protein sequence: CASRPRLLAGTDNEQFF.

The CDR3 DNA is TGCAGCGCCGCCTCCGGGACAGAGCAGTTCTTC. Translating it yields CSAASGTEQFF. The chain employs TRBV29-1 and TRBJ2-1, with a weak D call TRBD1 (6 bases). V gave up 7 bases and J gave up 10 bases, with 14 bases separating them. Germline values: CDR1 SQVTM, CDR2 ANQGSEA. This CDR3 has 11 amino acids.

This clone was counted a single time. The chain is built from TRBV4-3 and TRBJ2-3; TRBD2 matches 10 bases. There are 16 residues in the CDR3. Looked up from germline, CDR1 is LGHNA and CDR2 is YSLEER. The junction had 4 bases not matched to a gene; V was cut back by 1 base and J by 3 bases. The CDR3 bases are TGCGCCAGCAGCCAAGGAACTAGCGGGGTAACAGATACGCAGTATTTT. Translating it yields CASSQGTSGVTDTQYF.

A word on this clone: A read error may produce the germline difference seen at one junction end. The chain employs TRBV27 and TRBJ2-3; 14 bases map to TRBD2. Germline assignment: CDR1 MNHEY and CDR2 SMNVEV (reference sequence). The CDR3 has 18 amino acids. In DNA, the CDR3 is TGTGCCAGCAGGTTGGGTCTCGGACTAGCGGGGGGCACGGATACGCAGTATTTT. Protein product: CASRLGLGLAGGTDTQYF.

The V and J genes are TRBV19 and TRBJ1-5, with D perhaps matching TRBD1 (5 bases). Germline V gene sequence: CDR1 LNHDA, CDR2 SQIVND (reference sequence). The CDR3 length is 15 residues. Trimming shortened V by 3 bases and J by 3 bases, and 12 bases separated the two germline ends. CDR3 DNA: TGTGCCAGTAGTATCGGGGGGGTCTACAATCAGCCCCAGCATTTT. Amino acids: CASSIGGVYNQPQHF.

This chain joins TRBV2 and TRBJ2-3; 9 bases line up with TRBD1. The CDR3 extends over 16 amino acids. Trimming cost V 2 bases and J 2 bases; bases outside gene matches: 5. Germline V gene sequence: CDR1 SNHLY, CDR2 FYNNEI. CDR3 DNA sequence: TGTGCCAGCAGTGAAAGGACAGGGGTCGTCACAGATACGCAGTATTTT. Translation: CASSERTGVVTDTQYF.

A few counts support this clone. The CDR3 loop reads CASSLAKGGGQDAFF. CDR3 sequence (DNA): TGTGCCAGCAGCTTAGCGAAGGGAGGGGGACAGGACGCTTTCTTT. The chain carries TRBV7-9 and TRBJ1-1, with 8 nucleotides matching TRBD1. Germline assignment: CDR1 SEHNR and CDR2 FQNEAQ (reference sequence). V gave up 0 bases and J gave up 11 bases; unmatched junction bases: 11. The CDR3 is 15 residues long.

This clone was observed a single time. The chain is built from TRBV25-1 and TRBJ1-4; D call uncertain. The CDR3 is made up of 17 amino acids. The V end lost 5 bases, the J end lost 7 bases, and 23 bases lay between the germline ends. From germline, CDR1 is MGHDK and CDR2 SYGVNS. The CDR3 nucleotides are TGTGCCAGCAGTCCCGGAGAGGCAGTGCCGCTTCGTGAAAAACTGTTTTTT. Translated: CASSPGEAVPLREKLFF. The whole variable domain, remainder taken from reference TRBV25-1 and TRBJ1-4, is EADIYQTPRYLVIGTGKKITLECSQTMGHDKMYWYQQDPGMELHLIHYSYGVNSTEKGDLSSESTVSRIRTEHFPLTLESARPSHTSQYLCASSPGEAVPLREKLFFGSGTQLSVL.

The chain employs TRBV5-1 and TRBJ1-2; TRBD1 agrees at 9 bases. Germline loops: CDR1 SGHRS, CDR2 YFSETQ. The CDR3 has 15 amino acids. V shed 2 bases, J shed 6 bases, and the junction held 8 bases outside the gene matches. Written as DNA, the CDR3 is TGCGCCAGCAGCTTTTCGGGACAGGGTACTGATGGCTACACCTTC. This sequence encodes CASSFSGQGTDGYTF.

In DNA, the CDR3 is TGTGCCAGCAGCGTAGGTGGACAGGCATTGAGCGGAAACACCATATATTTT. Protein: CASSVGGQALSGNTIYF. This rearrangement joins TRBV9 to TRBJ1-3; 7 bases are shared with TRBD1. The J segment lost 4 bases and the V segment lost 0 bases, leaving 10 bases of the junction unmatched. The CDR3 is 17 residues long. Germline CDR1 and CDR2: SGDLS and YYNGEE.

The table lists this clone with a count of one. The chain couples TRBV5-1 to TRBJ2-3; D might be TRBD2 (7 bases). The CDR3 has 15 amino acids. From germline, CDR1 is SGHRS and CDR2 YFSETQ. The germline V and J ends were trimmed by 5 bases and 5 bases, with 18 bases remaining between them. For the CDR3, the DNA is TGCGCCAGCAGACAGAGTCACAGGGAGGGAGATACGCAGTATTTT. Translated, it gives CASRQSHREGDTQYF.

CDR3: CASRRGNEKLFF. CDR3 DNA sequence: TGTGCCAGCAGAAGGGGTAATGAAAAACTGTTTTTT. The chain couples TRBV6-1 to TRBJ1-4; tentative D call: TRBD1 (5 bases). The CDR3 consists of 12 residues. V was cut by 6 bases and J by 4 bases, with 6 bases left in between. CDR1 and CDR2 from the germline V gene are MNHNS and SASEGT.

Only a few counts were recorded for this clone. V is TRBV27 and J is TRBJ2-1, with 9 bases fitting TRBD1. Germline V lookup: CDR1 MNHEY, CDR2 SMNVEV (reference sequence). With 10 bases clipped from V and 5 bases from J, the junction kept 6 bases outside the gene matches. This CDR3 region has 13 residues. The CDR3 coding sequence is TGTGCCACCCCCAGGGACAGGGACAATGAGCAGTTCTTC. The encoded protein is CATPRDRDNEQFF.

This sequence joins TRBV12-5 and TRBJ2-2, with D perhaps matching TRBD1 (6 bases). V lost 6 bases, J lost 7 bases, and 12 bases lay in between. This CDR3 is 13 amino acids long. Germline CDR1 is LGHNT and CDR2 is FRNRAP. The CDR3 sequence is CASGQGFSGELFF. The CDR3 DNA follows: TGTGCTAGTGGACAGGGTTTTAGCGGGGAGCTGTTTTTT.

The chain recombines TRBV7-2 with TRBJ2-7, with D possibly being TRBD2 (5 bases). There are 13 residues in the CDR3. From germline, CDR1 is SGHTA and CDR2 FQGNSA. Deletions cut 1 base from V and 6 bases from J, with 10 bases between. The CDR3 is CASSLDGRGEQYF. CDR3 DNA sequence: TGTGCCAGCAGCTTAGACGGACGGGGCGAGCAGTACTTC. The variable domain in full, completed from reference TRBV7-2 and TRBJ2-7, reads GAGVSQSPSNKVTEKGKDVELRCDPISGHTALYWYRQSLGQGLEFLIYFQGNSAPDKSGLPSDRFSAERTGGSVSTLTIQRTQQEDSAVYLCASSLDGRGEQYFGPGTRLTVT.

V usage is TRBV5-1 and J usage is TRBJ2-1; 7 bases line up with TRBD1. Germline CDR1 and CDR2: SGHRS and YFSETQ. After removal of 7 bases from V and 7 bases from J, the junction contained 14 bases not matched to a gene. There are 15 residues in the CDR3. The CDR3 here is CASSPVTGLTNEQFF. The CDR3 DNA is TGCGCCAGCTCCCCGGTGACAGGGTTAACAAATGAGCAGTTCTTC.

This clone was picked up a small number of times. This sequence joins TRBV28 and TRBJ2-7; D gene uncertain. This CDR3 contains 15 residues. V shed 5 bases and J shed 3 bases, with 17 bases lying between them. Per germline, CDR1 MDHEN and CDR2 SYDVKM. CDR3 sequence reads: CASSPPGRLSYEQYF. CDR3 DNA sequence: TGTGCCAGCAGTCCACCCGGCAGGTTAAGCTACGAGCAGTACTTC.

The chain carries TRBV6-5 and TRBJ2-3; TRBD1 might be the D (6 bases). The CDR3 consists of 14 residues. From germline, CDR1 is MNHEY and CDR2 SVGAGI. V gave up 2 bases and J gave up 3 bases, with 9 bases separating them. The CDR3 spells CASSYGDKTDTQYF. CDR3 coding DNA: TGTGCCAGCAGTTACGGGGACAAAACAGATACGCAGTATTTT.